These 11 T cell receptor beta chains were sequenced from one sample in a study of blood T cell repertoires in COVID-19 (dated by TCRdb to 2020 to 2021). To prepare the library, the immunoSEQ multiplex PCR assay was applied. TCRdb's version of the immuneACCESS table is confined to in-frame rearrangements and falls short of the full clone set. An unresolved V gene accounts for under half of the shortfall where checked; the remainder is of unknown origin. The sample table contains 200,000 to 250,000 clones; only one count was recorded for roughly 85% of them. The top ten clonotypes cover 0.85% to 1% of the sample. Sequencing was carried out using peripheral blood. Receptor source: a middle-aged man with acute or convalescent COVID-19.

This sequence joins TRBV27 and TRBJ2-7, with D possibly being TRBD2 (5 bases). This CDR3 is 16 amino acids long. The V gene lost 2 bases and the J gene lost 3 bases, with 17 bases spanning the gap. Per the germline V gene, CDR1 is MNHEY and CDR2 is SMNVEV (reference sequence). The chain's CDR3 is CASSLGKESGFYEQYF. CDR3 DNA: TGTGCCAGCAGTTTAGGTAAGGAGAGCGGCTTCTACGAGCAGTACTTC.

The genes are TRBV6-5 and TRBJ1-2; 8 bases line up with TRBD1. The CDR3 length is 15 residues. Germline V lookup: CDR1 MNHEY, CDR2 SVGAGI. J lost 2 bases, V lost 1 base, and 3 bases had no gene match. CDR3 in amino acids: CASSYFAGGNYGYTF. In DNA form, the CDR3 reads TGTGCCAGCAGTTACTTTGCAGGGGGCAACTATGGCTACACCTTC.

The CDR3 DNA reads as TGCGCCAGCAGCGGACAGGGTCGGGGTGAAGCTTTCTTT. This sequence encodes CASSGQGRGEAFF. V gene TRBV5-1 combines with J gene TRBJ1-1; the match to TRBD1 covers 8 bases. CDR3 length: 13 amino acids. Looked up from germline, CDR1 is SGHRS and CDR2 is YFSETQ. The trim removed 4 bases at V and 7 bases at J, leaving 6 bases unmatched. The full variable domain, its missing parts supplied by reference TRBV5-1 and TRBJ1-1, is KAGVTQTPRYLIKTRGQQVTLSCSPISGHRSVSWYQQTPGQGLQFLFEYFSETQRNKGNFPGRFSGRQFSNSRSEMNVSTLELGDSALYLCASSGQGRGEAFFGQGTRLTVV.

The chain carries TRBV6-4 and TRBJ1-5, with 8 bases that match TRBD1. The CDR3 is made up of 16 amino acids. V lost 8 bases and J lost 0; bases outside the gene matches: 9. Germline CDR1 reads MRHNA; CDR2 reads SNTAGT. CDR3 bases: TGTGCCAGCGGTCGAAACAGGGGGAATAGCAATCAGCCCCAGCATTTT. Translation gives CASGRNRGNSNQPQHF.

The chain is built from TRBV28 and TRBJ1-2, with D tentatively TRBD1 (5 bases). The germline gives CDR1 MDHEN, CDR2 SYDVKM. This CDR3 is built from 14 residues. V was pared by 5 bases and J by 3 bases, with 13 bases between. The CDR3 DNA is TGTGCCAGCAGTCGTGGGGGGTTCGACTATGGCTACACCTTC. Translation: CASSRGGFDYGYTF.

The J gene is TRBJ2-1, the V gene TRBV5-4; 9 positions agree with TRBD2. Germline-derived CDR1 and CDR2 are SGHNT and YYREEE (reference sequence). With 4 bases clipped from V and 1 base from J, the junction kept 6 bases outside the gene matches. The CDR3 extends over 16 amino acids. This CDR3 is CASSQTSGGSYNEQFF. The CDR3 bases are TGTGCCAGCAGCCAGACGAGCGGGGGGTCCTACAATGAGCAGTTCTTC. The full variable domain, with the rest looked up from reference TRBV5-4 and TRBJ2-1, is ETGVTQSPTHLIKTRGQQVTLRCSSQSGHNTVSWYQQALGQGPQFIFQYYREEENGRGNFPPRFSGLQFPNYSSELNVNALELDDSALYLCASSQTSGGSYNEQFFGPGTRLTVL.

This rearrangement joins TRBV25-1 to TRBJ2-7; possibly TRBD1 for D (6 bases). The V and J ends lost 5 bases and 0 bases respectively, with 11 bases between them. The length of the CDR3 is 14 residues. Germline V gene data show CDR1 as MGHDK and CDR2 as SYGVNS. The CDR3 region is CASSKQGGSYEQYF. CDR3 nucleotide sequence: TGTGCCAGCAGTAAGCAAGGGGGCTCCTACGAGCAGTACTTC.

The chain recombines TRBV11-2 with TRBJ1-4; 7 bases map to TRBD1. In germline, CDR1 is SGHAT, CDR2 FQNNGV. This CDR3 is 18 amino acids long. V lost 2 bases and J lost 1; bases outside the gene matches: 10. This CDR3 is CASSLLKGARKTNEKLFF. The CDR3 coding sequence is TGTGCCAGCAGCTTATTGAAGGGGGCAAGGAAAACTAATGAAAAACTGTTTTTT.

This clone was seen once. Other DNA sequences in the same sample also yield this CDR3. This chain joins TRBV18 and TRBJ2-7, with TRBD1 matching 9 bases. Trimming cost V 3 bases and J 5 bases; bases outside gene matches: 5. The length of the CDR3 is 14 residues. CDR1 KGHSH and CDR2 LQKENI come from the germline V gene. CDR3 bases: TGTGCCAGCTCACCTCCCCGGGACAGGGACGAGCAGTACTTC. Translating gives CASSPPRDRDEQYF.

A word on this clone: At one end the junction does not follow the germline gene, possibly because of a read error. This chain connects TRBV5-4 to TRBJ2-7; TRBD1 matches 8 bases. The CDR3 is made up of 15 amino acids. The germline V gene has CDR1 SGHNT and CDR2 YYREEE (reference sequence). The CDR3 reads CASRDLGQASSEQYF. The CDR3 bases are TGTGCCAGCAGGGACTTGGGACAGGCATCCTCCGAGCAGTACTTC.

This chain joins TRBV6-4 and TRBJ2-3; 9 nucleotides agree with TRBD2. Per the germline V gene, CDR1 is MRHNA and CDR2 is SNTAGT. The CDR3 is 13 amino acids. V was clipped by 6 bases and J by 4 bases; unmatched bases: 2. The CDR3: CASRAGGSDTQYF. CDR3 nucleotide sequence: TGTGCCAGCAGAGCGGGGGGATCAGATACGCAGTATTTT.